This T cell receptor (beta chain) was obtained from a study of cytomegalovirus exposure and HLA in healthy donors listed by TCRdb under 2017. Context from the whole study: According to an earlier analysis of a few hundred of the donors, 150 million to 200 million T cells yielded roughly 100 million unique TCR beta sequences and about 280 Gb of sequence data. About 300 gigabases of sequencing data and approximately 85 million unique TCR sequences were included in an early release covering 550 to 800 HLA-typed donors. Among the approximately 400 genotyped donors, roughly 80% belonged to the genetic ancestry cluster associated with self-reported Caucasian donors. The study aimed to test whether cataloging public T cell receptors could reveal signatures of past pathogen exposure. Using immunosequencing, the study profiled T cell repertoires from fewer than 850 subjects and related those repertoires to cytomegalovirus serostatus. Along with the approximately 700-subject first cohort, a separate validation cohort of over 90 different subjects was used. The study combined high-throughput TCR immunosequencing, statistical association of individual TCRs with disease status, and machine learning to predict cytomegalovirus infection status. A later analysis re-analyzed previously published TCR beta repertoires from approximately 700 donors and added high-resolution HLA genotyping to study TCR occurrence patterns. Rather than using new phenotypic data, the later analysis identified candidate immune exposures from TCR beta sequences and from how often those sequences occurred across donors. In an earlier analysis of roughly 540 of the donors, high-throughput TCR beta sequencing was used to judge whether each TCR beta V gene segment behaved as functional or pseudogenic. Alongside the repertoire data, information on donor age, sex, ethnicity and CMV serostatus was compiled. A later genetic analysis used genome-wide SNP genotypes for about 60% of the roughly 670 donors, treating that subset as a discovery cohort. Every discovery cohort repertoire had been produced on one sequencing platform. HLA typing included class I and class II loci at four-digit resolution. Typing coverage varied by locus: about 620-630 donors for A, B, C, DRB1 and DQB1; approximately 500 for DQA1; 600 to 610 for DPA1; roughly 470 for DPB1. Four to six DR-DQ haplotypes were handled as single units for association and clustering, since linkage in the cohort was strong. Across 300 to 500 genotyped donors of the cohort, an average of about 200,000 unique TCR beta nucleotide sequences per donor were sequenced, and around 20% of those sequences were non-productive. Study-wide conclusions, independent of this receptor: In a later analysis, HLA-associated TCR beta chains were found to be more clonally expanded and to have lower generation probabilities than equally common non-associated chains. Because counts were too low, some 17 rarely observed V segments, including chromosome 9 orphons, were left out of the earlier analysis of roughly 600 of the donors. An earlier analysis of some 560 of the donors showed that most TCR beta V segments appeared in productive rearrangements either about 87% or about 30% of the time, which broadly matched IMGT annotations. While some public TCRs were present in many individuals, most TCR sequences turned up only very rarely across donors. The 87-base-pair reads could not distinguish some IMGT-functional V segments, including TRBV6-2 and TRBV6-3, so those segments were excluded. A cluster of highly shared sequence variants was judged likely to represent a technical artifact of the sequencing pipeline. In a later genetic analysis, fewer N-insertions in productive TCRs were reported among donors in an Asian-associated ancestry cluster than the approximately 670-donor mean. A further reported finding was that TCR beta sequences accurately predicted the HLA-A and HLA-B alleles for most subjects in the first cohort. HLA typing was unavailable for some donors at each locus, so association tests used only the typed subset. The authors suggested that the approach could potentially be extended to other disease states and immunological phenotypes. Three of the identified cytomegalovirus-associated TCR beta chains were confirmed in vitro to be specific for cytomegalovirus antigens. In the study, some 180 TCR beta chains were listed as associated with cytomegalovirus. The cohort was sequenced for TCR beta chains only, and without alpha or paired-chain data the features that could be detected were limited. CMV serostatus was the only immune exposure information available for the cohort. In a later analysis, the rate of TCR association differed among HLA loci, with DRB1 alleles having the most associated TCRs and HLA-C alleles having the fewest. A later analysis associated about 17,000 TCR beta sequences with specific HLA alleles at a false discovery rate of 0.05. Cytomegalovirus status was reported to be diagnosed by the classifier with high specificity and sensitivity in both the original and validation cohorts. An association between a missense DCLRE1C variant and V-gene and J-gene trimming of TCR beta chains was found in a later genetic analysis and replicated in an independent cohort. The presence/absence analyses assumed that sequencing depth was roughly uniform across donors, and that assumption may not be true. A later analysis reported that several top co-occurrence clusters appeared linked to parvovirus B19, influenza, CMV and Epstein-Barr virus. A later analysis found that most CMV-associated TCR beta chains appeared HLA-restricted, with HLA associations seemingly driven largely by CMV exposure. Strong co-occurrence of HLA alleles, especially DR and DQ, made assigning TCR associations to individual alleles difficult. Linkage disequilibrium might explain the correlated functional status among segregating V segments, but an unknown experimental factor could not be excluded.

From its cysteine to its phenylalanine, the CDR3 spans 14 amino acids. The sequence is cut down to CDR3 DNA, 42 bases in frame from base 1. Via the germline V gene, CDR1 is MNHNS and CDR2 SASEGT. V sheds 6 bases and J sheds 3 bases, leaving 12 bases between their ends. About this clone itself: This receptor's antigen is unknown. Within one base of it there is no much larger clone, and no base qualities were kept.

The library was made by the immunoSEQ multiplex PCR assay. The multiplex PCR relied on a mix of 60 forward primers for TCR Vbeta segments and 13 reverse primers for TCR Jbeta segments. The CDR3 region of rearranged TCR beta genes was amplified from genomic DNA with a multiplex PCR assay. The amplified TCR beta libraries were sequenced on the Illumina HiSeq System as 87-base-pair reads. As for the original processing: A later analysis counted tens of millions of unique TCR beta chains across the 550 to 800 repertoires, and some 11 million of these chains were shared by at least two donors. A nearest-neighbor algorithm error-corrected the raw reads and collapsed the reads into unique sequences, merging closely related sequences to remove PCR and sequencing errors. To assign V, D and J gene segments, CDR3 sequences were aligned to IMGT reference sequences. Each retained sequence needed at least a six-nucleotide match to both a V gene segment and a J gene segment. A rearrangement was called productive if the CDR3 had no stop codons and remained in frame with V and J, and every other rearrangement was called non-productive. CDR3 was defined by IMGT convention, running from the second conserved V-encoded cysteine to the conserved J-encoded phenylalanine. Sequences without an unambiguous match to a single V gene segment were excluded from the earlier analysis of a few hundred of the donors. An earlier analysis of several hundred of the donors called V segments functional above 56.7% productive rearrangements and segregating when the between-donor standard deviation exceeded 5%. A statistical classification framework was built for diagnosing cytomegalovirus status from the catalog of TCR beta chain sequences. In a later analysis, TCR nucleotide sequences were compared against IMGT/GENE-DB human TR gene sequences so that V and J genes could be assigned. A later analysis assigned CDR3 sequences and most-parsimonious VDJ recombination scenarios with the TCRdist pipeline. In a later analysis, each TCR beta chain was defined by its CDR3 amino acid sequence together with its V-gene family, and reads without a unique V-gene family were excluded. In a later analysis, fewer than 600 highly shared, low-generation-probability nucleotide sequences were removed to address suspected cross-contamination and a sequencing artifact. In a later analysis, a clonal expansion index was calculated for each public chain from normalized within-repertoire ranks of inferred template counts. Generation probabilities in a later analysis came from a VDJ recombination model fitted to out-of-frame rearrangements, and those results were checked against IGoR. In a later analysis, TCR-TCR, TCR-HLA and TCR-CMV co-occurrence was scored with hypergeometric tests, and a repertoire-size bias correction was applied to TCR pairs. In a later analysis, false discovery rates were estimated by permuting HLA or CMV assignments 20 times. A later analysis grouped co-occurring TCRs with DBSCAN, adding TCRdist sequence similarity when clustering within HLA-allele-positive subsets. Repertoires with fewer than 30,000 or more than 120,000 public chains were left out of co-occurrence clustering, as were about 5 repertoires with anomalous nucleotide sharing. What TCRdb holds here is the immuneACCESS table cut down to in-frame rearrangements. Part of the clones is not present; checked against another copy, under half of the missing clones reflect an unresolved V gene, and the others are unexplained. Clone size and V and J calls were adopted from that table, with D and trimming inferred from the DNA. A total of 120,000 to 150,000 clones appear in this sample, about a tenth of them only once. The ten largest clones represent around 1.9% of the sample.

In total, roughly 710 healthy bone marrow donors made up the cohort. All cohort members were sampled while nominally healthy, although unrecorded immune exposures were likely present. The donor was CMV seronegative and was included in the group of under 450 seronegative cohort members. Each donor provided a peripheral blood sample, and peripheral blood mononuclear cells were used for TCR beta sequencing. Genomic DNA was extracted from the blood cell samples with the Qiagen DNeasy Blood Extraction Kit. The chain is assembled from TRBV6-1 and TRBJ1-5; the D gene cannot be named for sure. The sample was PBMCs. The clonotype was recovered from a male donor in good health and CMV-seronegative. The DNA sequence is TGTGCCAGCAGCTCTGACACCTTCAATCAGCCCCAGCATTTT. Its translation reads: CASSSDTFNQPQHF.